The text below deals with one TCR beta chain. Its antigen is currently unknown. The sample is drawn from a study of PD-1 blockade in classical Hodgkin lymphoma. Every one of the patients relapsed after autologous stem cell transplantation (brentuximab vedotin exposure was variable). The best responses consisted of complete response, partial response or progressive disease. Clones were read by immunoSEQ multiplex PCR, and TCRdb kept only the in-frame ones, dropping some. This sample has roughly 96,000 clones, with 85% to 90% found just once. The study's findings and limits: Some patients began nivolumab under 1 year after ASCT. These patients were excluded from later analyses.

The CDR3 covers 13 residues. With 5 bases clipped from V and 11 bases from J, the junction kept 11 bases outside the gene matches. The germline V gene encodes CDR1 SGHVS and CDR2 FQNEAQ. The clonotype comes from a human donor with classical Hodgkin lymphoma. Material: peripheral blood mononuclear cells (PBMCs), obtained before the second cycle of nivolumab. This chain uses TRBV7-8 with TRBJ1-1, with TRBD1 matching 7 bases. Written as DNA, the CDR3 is TGTGCCAGCAGCATCGTGACAGGGATGATGGCTTTCTTT. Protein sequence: CASSIVTGMMAFF.